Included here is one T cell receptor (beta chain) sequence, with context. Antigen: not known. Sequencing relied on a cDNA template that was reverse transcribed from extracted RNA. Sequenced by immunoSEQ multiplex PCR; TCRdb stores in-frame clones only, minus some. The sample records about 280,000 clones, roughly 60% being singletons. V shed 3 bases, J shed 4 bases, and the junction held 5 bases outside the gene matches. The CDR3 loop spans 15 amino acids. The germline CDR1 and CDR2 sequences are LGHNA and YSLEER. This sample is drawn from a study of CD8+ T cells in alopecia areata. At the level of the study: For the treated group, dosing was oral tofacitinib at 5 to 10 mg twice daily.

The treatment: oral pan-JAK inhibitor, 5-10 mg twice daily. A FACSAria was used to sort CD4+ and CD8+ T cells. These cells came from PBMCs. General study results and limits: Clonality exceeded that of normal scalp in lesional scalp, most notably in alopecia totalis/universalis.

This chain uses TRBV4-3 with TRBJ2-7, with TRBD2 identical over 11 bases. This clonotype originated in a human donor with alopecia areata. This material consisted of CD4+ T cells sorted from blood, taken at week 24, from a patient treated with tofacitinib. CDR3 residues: CASSHRLAGRYEQYF. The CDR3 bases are TGCGCCAGCAGCCACCGACTAGCGGGGAGGTACGAGCAGTACTTC.